This T cell receptor beta chain was captured by sequencing in a study of shared clonotypes between healthy human individuals. Study-level background: The plates for each donor numbered three CD4 naive, three CD4 memory, two CD8 naive and one CD8 memory. General observations from the study: It was observed that 5% to 6.5% of naive CD4 clonotypes were shared across a handful of donors. Represented genetic and exposure-history diversity was restricted by having few donors. Estimated richness values were generally larger in naive subsets than in memory subsets.

The data were produced by immunoSEQ multiplex PCR, yet TCRdb's version contains in-frame clones alone and is incomplete. This sample has fewer than 1.8 million clones; about 98.5% occur once, and the top ten carry 0.36%. There are 16 residues in the CDR3. V dropped 3 bases and J dropped 0; count of bases not matched to a gene: 3. Germline V gene lookup returns CDR1 SNHLY and CDR2 FYNNEI. With respect to this clone: What it recognizes is unknown.

What was sequenced was naive CD4+ T cells sorted from blood. Specified subset: CD45RA+ positively selected. This sequence joins TRBV2 and TRBJ1-3, with 9 nucleotides matching TRBD1. This sequence was found in a man between 25 and 39 years old in good health. The CDR3 here is CASSETGGSSGNTIYF. CDR3 in DNA: TGTGCCAGCAGTGAGACAGGGGGGAGCTCTGGAAACACCATATATTTT.